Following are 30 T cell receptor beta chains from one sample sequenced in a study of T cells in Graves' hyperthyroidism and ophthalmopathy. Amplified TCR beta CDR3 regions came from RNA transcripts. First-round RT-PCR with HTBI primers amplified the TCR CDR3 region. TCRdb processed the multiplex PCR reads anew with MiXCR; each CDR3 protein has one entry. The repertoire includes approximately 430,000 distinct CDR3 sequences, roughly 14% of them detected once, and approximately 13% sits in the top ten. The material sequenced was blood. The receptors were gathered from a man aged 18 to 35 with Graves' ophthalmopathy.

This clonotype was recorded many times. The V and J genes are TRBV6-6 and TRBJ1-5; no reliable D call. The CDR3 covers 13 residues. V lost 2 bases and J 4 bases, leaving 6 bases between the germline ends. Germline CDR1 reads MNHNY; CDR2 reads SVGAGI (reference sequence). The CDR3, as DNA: TGTGCCAGCAGTTACCAGGAGAATCAGCCCCAGCATTTT. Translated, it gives CASSYQENQPQHF.

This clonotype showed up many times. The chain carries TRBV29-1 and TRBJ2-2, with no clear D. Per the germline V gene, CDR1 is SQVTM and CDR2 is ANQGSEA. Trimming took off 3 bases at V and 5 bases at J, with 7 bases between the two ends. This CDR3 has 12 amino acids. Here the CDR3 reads CSVDGETGELFF. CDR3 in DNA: TGCAGCGTTGACGGAGAAACCGGGGAGCTGTTTTTT.

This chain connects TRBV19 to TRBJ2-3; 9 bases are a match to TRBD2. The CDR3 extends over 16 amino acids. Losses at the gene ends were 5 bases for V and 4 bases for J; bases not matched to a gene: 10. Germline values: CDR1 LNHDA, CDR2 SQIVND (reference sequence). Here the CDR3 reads CASSVIAGEAADTQYF. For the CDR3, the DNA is TGTGCCAGTAGTGTCATAGCGGGGGAGGCGGCAGATACGCAGTATTTT. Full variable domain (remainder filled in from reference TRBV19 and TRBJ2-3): DGGITQSPKYLFRKEGQNVTLSCEQNLNHDAMYWYRQDPGQGLRLIYYSQIVNDFQKGDIAEGYSVSREKKESFPLTVTSAQKNPTAFYLCASSVIAGEAADTQYFGPGTRLTVL.

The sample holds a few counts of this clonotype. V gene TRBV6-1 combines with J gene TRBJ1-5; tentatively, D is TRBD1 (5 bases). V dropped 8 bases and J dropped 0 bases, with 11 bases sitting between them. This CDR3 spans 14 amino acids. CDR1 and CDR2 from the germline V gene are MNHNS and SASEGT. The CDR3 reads CASGAGNSNQPQHF. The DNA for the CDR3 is TGTGCCAGCGGGGCAGGGAATAGCAATCAGCCCCAGCATTTT.

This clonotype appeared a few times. In DNA form, the CDR3 reads TGTGCCAGCAGCTTAGCTGGCGAGGGGCGGCAGGAGACCCAGTACTTC. It specifies CASSLAGEGRQETQYF. V usage is TRBV11-2 and J usage is TRBJ2-5, with D possibly being TRBD1 or TRBD2 (5 bases each). V was clipped by 1 base and J by 5 bases, with 17 bases between them. CDR1 is SGHAT, CDR2 FQNNGV, per germline. The CDR3 sequence is 16 residues long.

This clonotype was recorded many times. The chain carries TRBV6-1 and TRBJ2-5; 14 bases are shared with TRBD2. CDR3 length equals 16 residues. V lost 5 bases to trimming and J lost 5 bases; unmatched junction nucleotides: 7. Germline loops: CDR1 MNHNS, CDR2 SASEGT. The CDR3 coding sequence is TGTGCCAGCAGTTTCTGGGGACTAGCGGGAGTGGAGACCCAGTACTTC. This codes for CASSFWGLAGVETQYF.

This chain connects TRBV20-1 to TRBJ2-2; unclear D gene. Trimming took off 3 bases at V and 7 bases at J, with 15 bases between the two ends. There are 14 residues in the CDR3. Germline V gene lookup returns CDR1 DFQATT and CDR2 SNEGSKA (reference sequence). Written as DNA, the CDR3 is TGCAGTGCTAGTGCGGCCTCGGTCGTCGGGGAGCTGTTTTTT. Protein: CSASAASVVGELFF.

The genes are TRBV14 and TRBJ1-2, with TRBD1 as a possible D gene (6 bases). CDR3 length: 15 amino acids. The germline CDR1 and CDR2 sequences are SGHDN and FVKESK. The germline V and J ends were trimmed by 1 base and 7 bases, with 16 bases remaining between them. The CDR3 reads CASSQGGRGFGGYTF. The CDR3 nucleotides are TGTGCCAGCAGCCAAGGCGGCAGGGGCTTTGGTGGCTACACCTTC.

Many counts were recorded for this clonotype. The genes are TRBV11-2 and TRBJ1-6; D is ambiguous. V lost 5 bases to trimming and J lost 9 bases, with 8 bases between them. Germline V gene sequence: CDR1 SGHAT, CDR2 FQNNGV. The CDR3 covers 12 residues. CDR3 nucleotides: TGTGCCAGCAGCACGAGAAGTTCACCCCTCCACTTT. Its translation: CASSTRSSPLHF. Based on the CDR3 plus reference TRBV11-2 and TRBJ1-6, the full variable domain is EAGVAQSPRYKIIEKRQSVAFWCNPISGHATLYWYQQILGQGPKLLIQFQNNGVVDDSQLPKDRFSAERLKGVDSTLKIQPAKLEDSAVYLCASSTRSSPLHFGNGTRLTVT.

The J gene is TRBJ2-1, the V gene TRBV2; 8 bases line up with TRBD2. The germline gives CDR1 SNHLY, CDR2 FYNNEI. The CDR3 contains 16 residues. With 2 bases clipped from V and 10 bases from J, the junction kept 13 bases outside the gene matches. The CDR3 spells CASSELRGGPLREQFF. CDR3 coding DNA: TGTGCCAGCAGTGAATTACGCGGGGGGCCCCTACGGGAGCAGTTCTTC.

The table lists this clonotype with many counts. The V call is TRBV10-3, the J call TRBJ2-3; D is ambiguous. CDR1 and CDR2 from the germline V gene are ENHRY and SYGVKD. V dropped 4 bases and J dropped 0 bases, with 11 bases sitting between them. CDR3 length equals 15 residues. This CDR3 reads CAISVSTASTDTQYF. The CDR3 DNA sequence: TGTGCCATCAGTGTATCCACGGCCAGCACAGATACGCAGTATTTT.

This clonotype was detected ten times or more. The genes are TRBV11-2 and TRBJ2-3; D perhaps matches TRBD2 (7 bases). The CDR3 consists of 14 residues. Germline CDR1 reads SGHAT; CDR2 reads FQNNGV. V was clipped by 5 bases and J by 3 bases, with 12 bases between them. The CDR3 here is CASSKGGGTDTQYF. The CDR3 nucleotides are TGTGCCAGCAGCAAGGGGGGAGGGACAGATACGCAGTATTTT.

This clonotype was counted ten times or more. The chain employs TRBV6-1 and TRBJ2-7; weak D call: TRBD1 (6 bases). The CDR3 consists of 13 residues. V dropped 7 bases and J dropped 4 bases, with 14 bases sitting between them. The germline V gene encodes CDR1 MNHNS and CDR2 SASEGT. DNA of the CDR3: TGTGCCAGCAAGCGACAGGCGCTATACGAGCAGTACTTC. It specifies CASKRQALYEQYF.

This CDR3 is CASSPSGARETQYF. The CDR3 nucleotides are TGTGCCAGCAGCCCCTCGGGGGCGAGGGAGACCCAGTACTTC. The chain joins TRBV12-3 or TRBV12-4 to TRBJ2-5; D tentatively reads TRBD1 or TRBD2 (6 bases each). This CDR3 region has 14 residues. The ends were cut back, 6 bases at V and 5 bases at J, with 16 bases in the middle.

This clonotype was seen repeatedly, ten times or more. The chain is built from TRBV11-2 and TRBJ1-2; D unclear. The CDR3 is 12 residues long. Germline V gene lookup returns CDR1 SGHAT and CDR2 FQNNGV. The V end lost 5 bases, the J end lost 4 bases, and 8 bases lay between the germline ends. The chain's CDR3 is CASSHRSYGYTF. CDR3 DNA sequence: TGTGCCAGCAGCCATCGGAGCTATGGCTACACCTTC. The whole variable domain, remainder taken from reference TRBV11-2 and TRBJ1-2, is EAGVAQSPRYKIIEKRQSVAFWCNPISGHATLYWYQQILGQGPKLLIQFQNNGVVDDSQLPKDRFSAERLKGVDSTLKIQPAKLEDSAVYLCASSHRSYGYTFGSGTRLTVV.

In nucleotides, the CDR3 is TGCAGTGCTAGTCGGCTCGGGGGAACTAATGAAAAACTGTTTTTT. Translating it yields CSASRLGGTNEKLFF. The V gene is TRBV20-1, the J gene TRBJ1-4, with TRBD1 as a possible D gene (5 bases). The CDR3 contains 15 residues. The germline V gene has CDR1 DFQATT and CDR2 SNEGSKA (reference sequence). V lost 3 bases, J lost 1 base, and 12 bases lay in between.

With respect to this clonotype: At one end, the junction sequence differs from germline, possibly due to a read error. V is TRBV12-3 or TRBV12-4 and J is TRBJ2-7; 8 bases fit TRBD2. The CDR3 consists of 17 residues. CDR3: CASSLDGGVGVPYAQYF. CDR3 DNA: TGTGCCAGCAGTTTGGACGGGGGGGTGGGGGTGCCCTACGCGCAGTACTTC.

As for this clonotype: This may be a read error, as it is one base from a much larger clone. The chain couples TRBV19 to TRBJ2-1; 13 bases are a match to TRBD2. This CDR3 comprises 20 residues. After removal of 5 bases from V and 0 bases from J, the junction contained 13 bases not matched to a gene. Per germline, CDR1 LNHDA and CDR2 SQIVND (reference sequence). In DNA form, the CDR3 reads TGTGCCAGTAGTCATTCCGTTGCCAGACTAGCGGGAGGCTCCTACAATGAGCAGTTCTTC. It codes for CASSHSVARLAGGSYNEQFF.

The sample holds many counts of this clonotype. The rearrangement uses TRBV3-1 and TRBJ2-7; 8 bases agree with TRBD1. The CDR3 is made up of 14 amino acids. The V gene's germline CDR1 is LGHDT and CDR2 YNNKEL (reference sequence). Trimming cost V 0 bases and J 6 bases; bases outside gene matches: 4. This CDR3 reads CASSQEAGGAEQYF. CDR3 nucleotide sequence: TGTGCCAGCAGCCAAGAGGCAGGGGGCGCCGAGCAGTACTTC.

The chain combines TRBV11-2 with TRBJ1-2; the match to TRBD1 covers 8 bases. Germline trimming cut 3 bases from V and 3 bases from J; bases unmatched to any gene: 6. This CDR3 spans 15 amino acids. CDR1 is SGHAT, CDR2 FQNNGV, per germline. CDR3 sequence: CASSLSRGQHYGYTF. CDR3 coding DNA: TGTGCCAGCAGCTTGAGCAGGGGGCAGCACTATGGCTACACCTTC.

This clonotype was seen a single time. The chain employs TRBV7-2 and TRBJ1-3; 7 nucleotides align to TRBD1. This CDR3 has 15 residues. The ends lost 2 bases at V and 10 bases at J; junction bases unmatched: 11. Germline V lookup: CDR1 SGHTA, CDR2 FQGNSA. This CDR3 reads CASSLYRGYLGTIYF. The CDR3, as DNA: TGTGCCAGCAGCTTATACAGGGGTTATTTGGGGACCATATATTTT.

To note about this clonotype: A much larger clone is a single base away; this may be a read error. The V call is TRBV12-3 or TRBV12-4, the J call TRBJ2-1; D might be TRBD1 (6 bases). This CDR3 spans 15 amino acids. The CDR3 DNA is TGTGCCGGCAGCTTCACAGGGTCTACCTACAATGAGCAGTTCTTC. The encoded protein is CAGSFTGSTYNEQFF.

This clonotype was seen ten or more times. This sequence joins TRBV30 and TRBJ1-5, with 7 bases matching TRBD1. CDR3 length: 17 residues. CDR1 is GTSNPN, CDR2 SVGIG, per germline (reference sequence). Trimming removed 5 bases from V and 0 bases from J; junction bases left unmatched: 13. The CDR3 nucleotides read TGTGCCTGGTGTCTAGAACAGGGGCTGTATAGCAATCAGCCCCAGCATTTT. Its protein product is CAWCLEQGLYSNQPQHF.

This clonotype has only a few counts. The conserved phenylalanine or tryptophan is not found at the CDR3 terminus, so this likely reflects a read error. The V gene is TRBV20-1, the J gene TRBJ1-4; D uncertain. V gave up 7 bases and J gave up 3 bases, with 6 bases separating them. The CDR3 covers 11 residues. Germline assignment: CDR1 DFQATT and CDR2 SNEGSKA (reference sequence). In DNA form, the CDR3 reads TGCAGTGTGTCTGCTAATGAAAAACTGTTTCTT. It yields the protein CSVSANEKLFL.

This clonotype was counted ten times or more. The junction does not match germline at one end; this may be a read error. Written as DNA, the CDR3 is TGCGCCAGCAGCTTGGCAGGGGGCAATCAGCCCCAGCATTTT. This codes for CASSLAGGNQPQHF. This sequence joins TRBV12-3 or TRBV12-4 and TRBJ1-5; possibly TRBD1 for D (6 bases). The CDR3 sequence is 14 residues long.

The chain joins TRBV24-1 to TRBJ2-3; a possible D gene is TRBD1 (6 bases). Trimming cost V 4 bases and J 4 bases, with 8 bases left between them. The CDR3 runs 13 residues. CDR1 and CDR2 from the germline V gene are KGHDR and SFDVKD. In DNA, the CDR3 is TGTGCCACCAGTGACAGGGGACCAGATACGCAGTATTTT. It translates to CATSDRGPDTQYF.

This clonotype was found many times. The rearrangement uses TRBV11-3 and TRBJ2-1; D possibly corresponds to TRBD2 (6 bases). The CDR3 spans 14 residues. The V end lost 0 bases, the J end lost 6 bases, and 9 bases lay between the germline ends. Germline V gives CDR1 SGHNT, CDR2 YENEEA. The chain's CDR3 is CASSLEGGPNEQFF. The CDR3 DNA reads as TGTGCCAGCAGCTTAGAGGGAGGTCCCAATGAGCAGTTCTTC.

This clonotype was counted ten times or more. In DNA form, the CDR3 reads TGTGCCAGCAGTTACTCGAAGCTAGATACGCAGTATTTT. It encodes CASSYSKLDTQYF. The gene calls are TRBV6-2 or TRBV6-3 and TRBJ2-3; D is unclear. There are 13 residues in the CDR3. The germline CDR1 and CDR2 sequences are MNHEY and SVGEGT. V dropped 0 bases and J dropped 5 bases, with 6 bases sitting between them.

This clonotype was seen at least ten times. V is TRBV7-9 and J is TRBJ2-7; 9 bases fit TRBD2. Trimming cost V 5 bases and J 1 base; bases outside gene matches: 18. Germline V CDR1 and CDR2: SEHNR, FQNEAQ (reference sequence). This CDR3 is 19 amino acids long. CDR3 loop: CASSPGGAGGSPFSYEQYF. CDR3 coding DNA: TGTGCCAGCAGCCCTGGGGGAGCGGGAGGTTCTCCCTTTTCCTACGAGCAGTACTTC.

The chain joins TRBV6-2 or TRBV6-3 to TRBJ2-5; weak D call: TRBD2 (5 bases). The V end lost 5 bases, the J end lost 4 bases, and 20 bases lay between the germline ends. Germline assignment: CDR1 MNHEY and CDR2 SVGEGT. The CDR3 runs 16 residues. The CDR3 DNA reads TGTGCCAGCAGTGACTGGATTACCGGAGCGGTAGAGACCCAGTACTTC. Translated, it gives CASSDWITGAVETQYF.